This T cell receptor (beta chain) was obtained from a study of blood T cells in healthy people across ages. Study context: Capturing about one barcoded beta molecule per two T cells was achieved by template switching.

Trimming took 9 bases from V and 5 from J, leaving 15 bases between them. The CDR3 spans 13 residues. Every participating donor contributed around 9.5 milliliters of peripheral blood through a draw. Primers used in a second PCR of about 7 to 12 cycles were a sample-barcoded 5' primer and a J-beta primer mix. TCRdb re-analysed the 5' RACE reads in MiXCR, keeping a single row per CDR3 protein. The data contain 850,000 to 1,300,000 distinct CDR3 sequences, around 43% of them seen just once; the ten biggest clones take up approximately 20%. The source of this sequence is an older woman in good health. This chain uses TRBV12-3 or TRBV12-4 with TRBJ2-3; D remains ambiguous. Sequenced: blood. CDR3 amino acids: CASGVGYQDTQYF. The CDR3 region has the DNA TGTGCCAGTGGGGTAGGGTACCAAGATACGCAGTATTTT.